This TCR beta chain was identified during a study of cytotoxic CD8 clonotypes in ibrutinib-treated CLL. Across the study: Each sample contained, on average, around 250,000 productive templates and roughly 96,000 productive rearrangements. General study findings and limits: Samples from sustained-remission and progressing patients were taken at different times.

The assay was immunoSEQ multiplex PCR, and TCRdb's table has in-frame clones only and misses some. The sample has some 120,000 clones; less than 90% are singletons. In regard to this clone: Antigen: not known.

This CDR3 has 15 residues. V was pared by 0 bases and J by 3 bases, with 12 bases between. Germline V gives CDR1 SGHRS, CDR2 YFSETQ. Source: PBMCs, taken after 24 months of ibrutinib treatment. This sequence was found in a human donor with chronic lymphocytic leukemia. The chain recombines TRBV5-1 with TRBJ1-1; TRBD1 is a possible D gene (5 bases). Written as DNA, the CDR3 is TGCGCCAGCAGCTTGGGGGACGGTCGAGACACTGAAGCTTTCTTT. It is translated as CASSLGDGRDTEAFF. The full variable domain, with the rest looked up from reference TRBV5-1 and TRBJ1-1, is KAGVTQTPRYLIKTRGQQVTLSCSPISGHRSVSWYQQTPGQGLQFLFEYFSETQRNKGNFPGRFSGRQFSNSRSEMNVSTLELGDSALYLCASSLGDGRDTEAFFGQGTRLTVV.